The source of this T cell receptor beta chain is a study of beta chain features in type 1 diabetes (dated by TCRdb to 2016 to 2019). Looking at the study overall: Patients and healthy donors did not differ in mean age, gender distribution, total cell number or subset yield. The study compared the TCRB repertoires of sorted circulating CD4+ T cell subsets in recently diagnosed type 1 diabetes patients with those in matched healthy donors. Whereas all 30 or so donors provided naive and central memory subsets, regulatory and stem cell-like memory subsets were isolated from just 8 patients and about eight healthy donors. A total of 107,917,701 sorted cells were examined across all samples, and RNA yield correlated strongly with the number of cells per subset. Findings and caveats that apply to the study as a whole: In all four CD4+ subsets, TCRB CDR3 length was moderately but significantly shorter in type 1 diabetes patients. Naive, central memory and regulatory TCRB repertoires appeared to be more similar among patients than among healthy donors. Only small numbers of individuals were included in the HLA sub-analyses, which left unresolved whether HLA type had any influence on TCRB rearrangement. PCR might favor shorter templates, but patient and control samples were amplified and corrected together, so any skew would affect both groups equally. Fewer insertions and more nucleotide deletions at VDJ recombination sites were observed in patients with type 1 diabetes, implying thymic rearrangement abnormalities. Because cDNA rather than genomic DNA was sequenced, highly expressing activated cells could have been over-represented, although no difference in activation and CD3 levels was found between groups.

Each donor gave one peripheral blood draw, averaging roughly 120 mL, which was collected into heparinised tubes. Naive, central memory, regulatory and stem cell-like memory CD4+ T cells were sorted on a BD FACSAria II using a panel including CD45RO, CCR7, CD25, CD127, CD95 and CD27. All sorted populations exceeded 95% purity. PBMCs were isolated right away by Lymphoprep density gradient centrifugation and were stained directly, without culture. Samples were stained and sorted in pairs, with one healthy donor and one patient per experiment, so that batch effects were minimized. In this sample, this clone turned up a few times. Its antigen is still unknown. The sample holds no much larger clone one base away, and base qualities are not on file. V and J are truncated by 2 bases and 1 base respectively, leaving an intervening sequence of 12 bases. Including the terminal cysteine and phenylalanine, the CDR3 comprises 15 residues. Only the CDR3 DNA stays, 45 bases, in frame from base 1. CDR1 and CDR2 are read off the germline V gene as SGHRS and YFSETQ.

The High Capacity cDNA Reverse Transcription Kit was used to reverse transcribe all of the isolated RNA, meaning that expressed TCRB transcripts were what got sequenced. Deep immunoSEQ sequencing was performed on naive, central memory and regulatory T cell samples, with an average of approximately 3.9 million total reads per sample. After sorted cells were lysed in RLT buffer, RNA was extracted with DNase-treated RNeasy Micro or Mini kits, with the choice depending on cell number. To prevent cross-contamination, each cell subset was processed individually, whereas patient and healthy donor samples were processed jointly. The immunoSEQ multiplex PCR was used to amplify TCRB sequences from cDNA, generating 87-bp fragments that spanned the CDR3 region. Sequencing of the amplicons was done on the Illumina HiSeq platform. Per the authors' processing: PCR bias was corrected computationally using synthetic template baselines, and reads within Hamming distance 2 were collapsed, with unmergeable singletons discarded. Reads were aligned against IMGT so that V, D and J genes, CDR3 length and insertions or deletions at six rearrangement sites could be assigned. Within each subset, clonotype counts were normalized to the number of sorted cells before true diversity and Gini coefficients were calculated with the tcR R package. The overlap coefficient, calculated on TCRB nucleotide sequences, was used to quantify repertoire sharing. Out-of-frame TCRB sequences from naive cells were analyzed to stand in for the pre-selection repertoire. Held by TCRdb, this immuneACCESS table contains in-frame sequences only and omits some clones. Under half of the omission traces to an unresolved V gene where checked; the cause of the rest is unknown. V, J and clone size are those of that table, while D and trimming were read from the DNA. This sample is represented by under 400,000 clones; roughly 13% of them were singletons. Of the sample, less than 0.02% is held by the ten largest clones.

The source is a man aged 18 to 35 in good health. Sequencing was carried out using naive CD4+ T cells from blood. This specimen's cell subset or site label, per the study, means: true naive CD4+ T cells. Rearrangement joined TRBV5-1 to TRBJ1-1; a tentative D match to TRBD1 spans 6 bases. The CDR3 corresponds to CASSFGTRQNTEAFF. The nucleotides read TGCGCCAGCAGCTTCGGGACAAGACAGAACACTGAAGCTTTCTTT. Beyond the CDR3, the reference TRBV5-1 and TRBJ1-1 genes provide the residues; the full variable domain reads: KAGVTQTPRYLIKTRGQQVTLSCSPISGHRSVSWYQQTPGQGLQFLFEYFSETQRNKGNFPGRFSGRQFSNSRSEMNVSTLELGDSALYLCASSFGTRQNTEAFFGQGTRLTVV.